These 27 T cell receptor beta chains came from one sample sequenced in a study of blood T cells in healthy people across ages. Sample-barcoded 5' priming and a J-beta primer mix drove a second PCR of about 7 to 11 cycles. From the 5' RACE reads, TCRdb called clonotypes with MiXCR, one entry per CDR3 protein. Among roughly 680,000 distinct CDR3 sequences listed, 20% to 25% were seen once. The source material was blood. Every receptor here comes from a man aged 65-85 years in good health.

This chain joins TRBV12-3 or TRBV12-4 and TRBJ2-1; 10 nucleotides agree with TRBD2. The CDR3 is 15 residues long. V lost 6 bases and J lost 6; bases outside the gene matches: 8. The chain's CDR3 is CASRVLAGVTNEQFF. CDR3 in DNA: TGTGCCAGCAGAGTTCTAGCGGGAGTAACCAATGAGCAGTTCTTC.

The chain combines TRBV7-9 with TRBJ1-3, with a tentative D call TRBD1 (6 bases). V was trimmed by 7 bases and J by 3 bases, leaving 25 bases between them. The V gene's germline CDR1 is SEHNR and CDR2 FQNEAQ (reference sequence). There are 18 residues in the CDR3. CDR3: CASTVGGAGQMVGNTIYF. DNA for the CDR3: TGTGCCAGCACCGTCGGGGGGGCAGGCCAGATGGTTGGAAACACCATATATTTT.

This chain connects TRBV12-3 or TRBV12-4 to TRBJ2-5; no firm D call. V was cut by 7 bases and J by 3 bases, with 12 bases left in between. CDR3 length equals 13 residues. CDR3 coding DNA: TGTGCCAGCATCGACGGCCAGAAAGAGACCCAGTACTTC. Encoded protein: CASIDGQKETQYF.

This chain connects TRBV28 to TRBJ2-3; D remains unclear. This CDR3 is 14 amino acids long. CDR1 and CDR2 (germline): MDHEN, SYDVKM. Trimming cost V 4 bases and J 2 bases, with 10 bases left between them. CDR3 bases: TGTGCCAGCAGTTCTAGGCAGTCCACAGATACGCAGTATTTT. As protein: CASSSRQSTDTQYF.

As regards this clonotype: Given a much more abundant clone one base away, this may be a read error. The missing conserved phenylalanine or tryptophan at the end of this CDR3 makes a read error likely. This chain links TRBV5-1 with TRBJ2-4; D possibly corresponds to TRBD2 (5 bases). The germline CDR1 and CDR2 sequences are SGHRS and YFSETQ. The germline V and J ends were trimmed by 0 bases and 5 bases, with 9 bases remaining between them. This CDR3 region has 14 residues. Here the CDR3 DNA reads TGCGCCAGCAGCTTGGGAGCTAGCCAAAACATTCAGTACCTC. It translates to CASSLGASQNIQYL.

The J gene is TRBJ1-5, the V gene TRBV20-1; D unresolved. CDR3 length: 12 amino acids. Trimming removed 0 bases at V and 7 bases at J, with 7 bases between. The germline gives CDR1 DFQATT, CDR2 SNEGSKA (reference sequence). CDR3 in amino acids: CSARDSSQPQHF. The DNA of the CDR3 is TGCAGTGCTAGAGATTCAAGCCAGCCCCAGCATTTT.

The gene calls are TRBV7-8 and TRBJ1-3; D uncertain. CDR1 SGHVS and CDR2 FQNEAQ come from the germline V gene. The CDR3 is 17 amino acids. Between the trimmed V and J ends, which lost 4 bases and 4 bases, there was a span of 20 bases. The CDR3 loop reads CASSSRSWANSGNTIYF. In DNA form, the CDR3 reads TGTGCCAGCAGCTCCCGGTCCTGGGCCAACTCGGGAAACACCATATATTTT.

This clonotype was counted only a few times. The chain is built from TRBV28 and TRBJ1-4, with 8 bases that match TRBD1. Trimming took 7 bases from V and 6 from J; bases not matched to a gene: 16. Germline CDR1 is MDHEN and CDR2 is SYDVKM. The CDR3 extends over 17 amino acids. CDR3 coding DNA: TGTGCCAGCACCCCGGCCCAGGGGGCGAGTTATGATGAAAAACTGTTTTTT. Protein: CASTPAQGASYDEKLFF.

This clonotype was picked up a small number of times. The rearrangement links TRBV6-9 to TRBJ2-7, with 7 bases that match TRBD2. Germline V CDR1 and CDR2: MNHGY, SVAAGI. The ends lost 6 bases at V and 5 bases at J; junction bases unmatched: 16. The CDR3 totals 16 residues. CDR3 sequence reads: CASRRILHGLVDEQYF. CDR3 sequence (DNA): TGTGCCAGCAGAAGGATTCTTCATGGACTAGTCGACGAGCAGTACTTC.

CDR3 in DNA: TGTGCCATCTCGGGAGGGGACAGCGGTGAAAAACTGTTTTTT. Its translation is CAISGGDSGEKLFF. The rearrangement uses TRBV10-3 and TRBJ1-4, with 7 bases lining up with TRBD1. Losses at the gene ends were 8 bases for V and 7 bases for J; bases not matched to a gene: 10. The CDR3 has 14 residues. CDR1 ENHRY and CDR2 SYGVKD come from the germline V gene.

There are many counts of this clonotype. This rearrangement joins TRBV7-2 to TRBJ2-4; perhaps TRBD1 as D (6 bases). V was trimmed by 1 base and J by 6 bases, leaving 10 bases between them. The CDR3 is 14 residues long. Germline V lookup: CDR1 SGHTA, CDR2 FQGNSA. The CDR3 DNA follows: TGTGCCAGCAGCTTAGACAGGGCCGTAAACATTCAGTACTTC. It is translated as CASSLDRAVNIQYF.

This chain links TRBV6-2 or TRBV6-3 with TRBJ2-5; D may correspond to TRBD1 or TRBD2 (5 bases each). This CDR3 is built from 13 residues. Germline V lookup: CDR1 MNHEY, CDR2 SVGEGT. Trimming pared 8 bases from V and 6 bases from J, leaving 16 bases between. CDR3 residues: CASGWNWGKTQYF. The CDR3 DNA is TGTGCCAGCGGCTGGAATTGGGGGAAGACCCAGTACTTC.

Of note for this clonotype: Just one base apart from a much larger clone, this may be a read error. This chain links TRBV5-1 with TRBJ2-2, with 7 bases identical to TRBD1. The V gene's germline CDR1 is SGHRS and CDR2 YFSETQ. The CDR3 has 15 residues. The CDR3 is CASSLAGGDTGEPFF. Written as DNA, the CDR3 is TGCGCCAGCAGCTTGGCAGGGGGAGACACCGGGGAGCCGTTTTTT.

This clonotype has a handful of counts. V gene TRBV20-1 combines with J gene TRBJ2-3; TRBD2 is a possible D gene (6 bases). There are 16 residues in the CDR3. The germline V gene encodes CDR1 DFQATT and CDR2 SNEGSKA (reference sequence). The V and J ends lost 0 bases and 2 bases respectively, with 15 bases between them. CDR3 in amino acids: CSARDPISGYTDTQYF. The CDR3 DNA is TGCAGTGCTAGAGATCCCATTAGCGGTTACACAGATACGCAGTATTTT.

The chain couples TRBV18 to TRBJ1-2, with 10 bases that match TRBD1. From germline, CDR1 is KGHSH and CDR2 LQKENI. V was clipped by 4 bases and J by 3 bases; unmatched bases: 2. CDR3 length equals 14 residues. The CDR3, as DNA: TGTGCCAGCTCACGACAGGGGGCAGACTATGGCTACACCTTC. As protein: CASSRQGADYGYTF.

The rearrangement uses TRBV3-1 and TRBJ2-5; TRBD1 or TRBD2 may be the D gene (5 bases each). The end of the DNA is better explained by TRBJ2-1, so the J call may be wrong. Germline CDR1 LGHDT, CDR2 YNNKEL (reference sequence). The length of the CDR3 is 15 residues. DNA of the CDR3: TGTGCCAGCAGCCGAAACCGGGACCCTCTCAATGAGCAGTTCTTC. It translates to CASSRNRDPLNEQFF.

In DNA form, the CDR3 reads TGTGCCAGCAGCGAGGGGCGGGGGCGGCTGAACACTGAAGCTTTCTTT. This encodes CASSEGRGRLNTEAFF. The chain is built from TRBV7-2 and TRBJ1-1; D may be TRBD1 (6 bases). Trimming shortened V by 5 bases and J by 0 bases, and 16 bases separated the two germline ends. This CDR3 region has 16 residues. CDR1 and CDR2 (germline): SGHTA, FQGNSA.

This clonotype was observed a handful of times. This chain joins TRBV5-1 and TRBJ2-3, with D perhaps matching TRBD2 (6 bases). The V gene lost 0 bases and the J gene lost 2 bases, with 10 bases spanning the gap. Germline V gene lookup returns CDR1 SGHRS and CDR2 YFSETQ. The CDR3 covers 15 residues. In nucleotides, the CDR3 is TGCGCCAGCAGCTTGGATAGCGGTTACACAGATACGCAGTATTTT. Translated: CASSLDSGYTDTQYF.

This clonotype has just a few counts. The junction and the germline gene differ at one end; a read error may be behind it. V gene TRBV7-9 combines with J gene TRBJ1-5; D uncertain. Germline assignment: CDR1 SEHNR and CDR2 FQNEAQ (reference sequence). CDR3 length: 15 amino acids. The CDR3 DNA sequence: TGCGCCAGCAGCTTAGCTAATGGGCGGTTTCAGCCCCAGCATTTT. Protein: CASSLANGRFQPQHF.

This clonotype has more than one count but fewer than ten. The chain has TRBV27 and TRBJ1-2; a possible D gene is TRBD1 (5 bases). From germline, CDR1 is MNHEY and CDR2 SMNVEV (reference sequence). The CDR3 runs 14 residues. The V end was cut by 5 bases, the J end by 3 bases, with 13 bases between. The CDR3 here is CASSPHGADYGYTF. The CDR3 DNA is TGTGCCAGCAGTCCCCACGGGGCGGACTATGGCTACACCTTC.

This chain joins TRBV28 and TRBJ2-5; 7 nucleotides match TRBD2. The tail of the sequence fits TRBJ2-7 better, so the J call may be wrong. The germline CDR1 and CDR2 sequences are MDHEN and SYDVKM. The CDR3 length is 14 residues. Here the CDR3 DNA reads TGTGCCAGCAGTTCTCTAGCGGAGAGGAACGAGCAGTACTTC. It encodes CASSSLAERNEQYF.

The gene calls are TRBV3-1 and TRBJ2-2; no firm D call. V shed 3 bases and J shed 7 bases, with 6 bases lying between them. The CDR3 loop spans 12 amino acids. CDR1 and CDR2 from the germline V gene are LGHDT and YNNKEL (reference sequence). The CDR3 here is CASSHVGGELFF. The DNA for the CDR3 is TGTGCCAGCAGCCACGTAGGCGGGGAGCTGTTTTTT.

A few counts support this clonotype. The chain combines TRBV2 with TRBJ2-3; 9 bases line up with TRBD2. The CDR3 runs to 16 residues. Trimming took 7 bases from V and 0 from J; bases not matched to a gene: 8. Germline lookup yields CDR1 SNHLY and CDR2 FYNNEI. The CDR3 DNA reads as TGTGCCAGCACCACACTAGCGGGCATTAGCACAGATACGCAGTATTTT. The encoded protein is CASTTLAGISTDTQYF.

This chain uses TRBV4-2 with TRBJ2-1, with 14 nucleotides matching TRBD2. The ends lost 0 bases at V and 9 bases at J; junction bases unmatched: 4. The CDR3 extends over 16 amino acids. Germline V gene sequence: CDR1 LGHNA, CDR2 YNFKEQ. CDR3 loop: CASSQDPGLAGGEQFF. In DNA, the CDR3 is TGTGCCAGCAGCCAAGATCCCGGACTAGCGGGAGGTGAGCAGTTCTTC.

At least ten counts were recorded for this clonotype. The V and J genes are TRBV5-6 and TRBJ2-1, with D possibly matching TRBD2 (6 bases). Deletions cut 0 bases from V and 5 bases from J, with 15 bases between. This CDR3 has 16 amino acids. Germline assignment: CDR1 SGHDT and CDR2 YYEEEE. Here the CDR3 DNA reads TGTGCCAGCAGCTTGGTCGGGCTAGCGCCGAACAATGAGCAGTTCTTC. Translated: CASSLVGLAPNNEQFF. Full variable domain (remainder filled in from reference TRBV5-6 and TRBJ2-1): DAGVTQSPTHLIKTRGQQVTLRCSPKSGHDTVSWYQQALGQGPQFIFQYYEEEERQRGNFPDRFSGHQFPNYSSELNVNALLLGDSALYLCASSLVGLAPNNEQFFGPGTRLTVL.

The V gene is TRBV6-5, the J gene TRBJ2-7, with TRBD1 matching 7 bases. Germline V gene data show CDR1 as MNHEY and CDR2 as SVGAGI. This CDR3 has 14 residues. Losses at the gene ends were 5 bases for V and 3 bases for J; bases not matched to a gene: 7. Here the CDR3 reads CASSPRQGHYEQYF. CDR3 DNA sequence: TGTGCCAGCAGTCCCCGACAGGGACACTACGAGCAGTACTTC.

V and J are TRBV27 and TRBJ2-1, with D perhaps TRBD2 (5 bases). The CDR3 has 16 amino acids. V lost 3 bases to trimming and J lost 0 bases, with 12 bases between them. Germline-derived CDR1 and CDR2 are MNHEY and SMNVEV (reference sequence). The CDR3 sequence is CASSLRLWSSYNEQFF. The DNA of the CDR3 is TGTGCCAGCAGTTTGAGACTATGGAGCTCCTACAATGAGCAGTTCTTC.